Sequencing of this T cell receptor (beta chain) was carried out in a study of blood T cell repertoires in COVID-19. Overall study: Researchers got acute and convalescent COVID-19 samples from the United States, Italy and Spain. T cells, B-cell-depleted T cells, or PBMCs supplied cDNA or gDNA.

How the authors handled the data: Estimation of nucleated cell counts was performed using reference gene primer amplification. The repertoire was sequenced with immunoSEQ multiplex PCR; TCRdb's copy has only in-frame clones and lacks some. V and J calls and clone size are copied from that table; D and trimming were computed from the DNA. The data contain 87,000 or so clones, roughly 80% of them singletons. The V end was cut by 4 bases, the J end by 0 bases, with 10 bases between. The CDR3 has 15 residues. Germline CDR1 LNHDA, CDR2 SQIVND (reference sequence). The chain joins TRBV19 to TRBJ1-3; D unclear. This receptor was taken from a woman older than 75 with active or convalescent COVID-19. The sample taken for sequencing was peripheral blood. CDR3 in DNA: TGTGCCAGTAGTACTGTCTTCTTCTCTGGAAACACCATATATTTT. It codes for CASSTVFFSGNTIYF. The full variable domain, rest sourced from reference TRBV19 and TRBJ1-3, is DGGITQSPKYLFRKEGQNVTLSCEQNLNHDAMYWYRQDPGQGLRLIYYSQIVNDFQKGDIAEGYSVSREKKESFPLTVTSAQKNPTAFYLCASSTVFFSGNTIYFGEGSWLTVV.